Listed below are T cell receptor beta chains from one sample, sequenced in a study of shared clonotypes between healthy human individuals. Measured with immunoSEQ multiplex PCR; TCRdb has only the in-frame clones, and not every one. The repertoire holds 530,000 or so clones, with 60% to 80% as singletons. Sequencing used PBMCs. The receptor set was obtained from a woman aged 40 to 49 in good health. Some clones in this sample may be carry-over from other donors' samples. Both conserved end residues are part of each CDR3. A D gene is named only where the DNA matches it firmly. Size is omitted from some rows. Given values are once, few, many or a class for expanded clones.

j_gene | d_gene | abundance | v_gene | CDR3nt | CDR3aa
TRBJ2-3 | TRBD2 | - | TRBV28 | TGTGCCAGCAGTTTACTGTCTAGCGGGAGGGCCAGTACAGATACGCAGTATTTT | CASSLLSSGRASTDTQYF
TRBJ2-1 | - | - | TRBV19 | TGTGCCAGTAGACTCCCCGCGGCAACTGAGCAGTTCTTC | CASRLPAATEQFF
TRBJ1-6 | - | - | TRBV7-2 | TGTGCCAGCAGCTTAGCTGGTTATAATTCACCCCTCCACTTT | CASSLAGYNSPLHF
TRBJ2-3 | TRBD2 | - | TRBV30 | TGTGCCTGGAACAAAGCGGGGGCTGCAGATACGCAGTATTTT | CAWNKAGAADTQYF
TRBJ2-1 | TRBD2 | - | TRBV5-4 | TGTGCCAGCAGCTCAGCGGGAGCGAGGAGGAATGAGCAGTTCTTC | CASSSAGARRNEQFF
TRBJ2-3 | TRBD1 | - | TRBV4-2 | TGTGCCACCATGATGGGGCAGGGGGTACCAGATACGCAGTATTTT | CATMMGQGVPDTQYF
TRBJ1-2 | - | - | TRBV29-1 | TGCAGCGTTGGTATCAGACTTAACTATGGCTACACCTTC | CSVGIRLNYGYTF
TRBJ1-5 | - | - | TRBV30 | TGTGCCTGGAGTACGGGGGGAAATCAGCCCCAGCATTTT | CAWSTGGNQPQHF
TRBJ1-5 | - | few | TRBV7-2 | TGTGCCAGCAGCACCGGATTAGATCAGCCCCAGCATTTT | CASSTGLDQPQHF
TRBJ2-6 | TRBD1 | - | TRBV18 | TGTGCCAGCTCACAGACAGGGCGAGGGGCCAACGTCCTGACTTTC | CASSQTGRGANVLTF
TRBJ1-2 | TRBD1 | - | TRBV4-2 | TGTGCCAGCAGCCACGGACAGGAAGATCGTTATGGCTACACCTTC | CASSHGQEDRYGYTF
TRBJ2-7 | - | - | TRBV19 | TGTGCCAGTGCAGGGACGTCCTCCTACGAGCAGTACTTC | CASAGTSSYEQYF
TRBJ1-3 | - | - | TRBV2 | TGTGCCAGCAGCCAAGATGGAAACACCATATATTTT | CASSQDGNTIYF
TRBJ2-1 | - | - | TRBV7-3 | TGTGCCAGCAGCTTAACGAGGGGGAGGGGTGAGCAGTTCTTC | CASSLTRGRGEQFF
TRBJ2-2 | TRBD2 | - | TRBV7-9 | TGTGCCAGCAGCCTGGGACTAGCGAACACCGGGGAGCTGTTTTTT | CASSLGLANTGELFF
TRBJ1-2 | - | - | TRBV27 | TGTGCCACCCATGACAGAATCTATGGCTACACCTTC | CATHDRIYGYTF
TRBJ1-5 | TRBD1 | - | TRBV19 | TGTGCCAGTAGTATAGAAGTAGGGGGCGATCAGCCCCAGCATTTT | CASSIEVGGDQPQHF
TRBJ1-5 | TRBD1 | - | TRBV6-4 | TGTGCCAGCAGTGATCAGGGGGGCTATAGCAATCAGCCCCAGCATTTT | CASSDQGGYSNQPQHF
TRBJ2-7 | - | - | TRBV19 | TGTGCCAGTAGTCCCCCCGGGACCAACTTCTACGAGCAGTACTTC | CASSPPGTNFYEQYF
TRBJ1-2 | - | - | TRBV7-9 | TGTGCCAGCAGCTTACGCGTGGAACCCGAACATGGCTACACCTTC | CASSLRVEPEHGYTF
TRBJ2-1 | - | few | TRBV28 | TGTGCCAGCAGAACTCCTCGGGCGTTAGGGGATGAGCAGTTCTTC | CASRTPRALGDEQFF
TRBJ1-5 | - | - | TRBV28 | TGTGCCAGCAGATTAATCGGGGCTATGGAGCCCCAGCATTTT | CASRLIGAMEPQHF
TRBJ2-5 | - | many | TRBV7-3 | TGTGCCAGCAGCTTATGGGGCCAAGAGACCCAGTACTTC | CASSLWGQETQYF